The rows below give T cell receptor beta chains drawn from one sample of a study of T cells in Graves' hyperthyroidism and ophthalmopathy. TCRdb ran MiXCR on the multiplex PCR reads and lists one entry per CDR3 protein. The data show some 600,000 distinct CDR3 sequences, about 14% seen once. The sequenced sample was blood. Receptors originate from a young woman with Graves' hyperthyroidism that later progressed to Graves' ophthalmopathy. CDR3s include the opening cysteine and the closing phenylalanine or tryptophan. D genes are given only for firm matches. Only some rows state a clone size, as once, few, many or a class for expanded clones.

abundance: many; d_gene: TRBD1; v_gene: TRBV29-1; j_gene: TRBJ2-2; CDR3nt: TGCAGCGTAGGGACAGGGGAAAGGGCCGGGGAGCTGTTTTTT; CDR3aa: CSVGTGERAGELFF
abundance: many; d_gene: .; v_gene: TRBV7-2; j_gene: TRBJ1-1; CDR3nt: TGTGCCAGCAGCTTAGGGGCACCCTCCACTGAAGCTTTCTTT; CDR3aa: CASSLGAPSTEAFF
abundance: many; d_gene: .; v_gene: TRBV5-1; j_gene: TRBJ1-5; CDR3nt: TGCGCCAGCAGCTACGGGAAGGATCAGCCCCAGCATTTT; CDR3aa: CASSYGKDQPQHF
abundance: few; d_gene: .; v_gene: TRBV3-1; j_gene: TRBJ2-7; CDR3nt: TGTGCCAGCAGCCTGCGTTATTCCTACGAGCAGTACTTC; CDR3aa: CASSLRYSYEQYF
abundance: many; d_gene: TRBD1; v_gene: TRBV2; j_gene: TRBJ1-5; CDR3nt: TGTGCCAGCAGGGCAGGGGGCGTCAGCAATCAGCCCCAGCATTTT; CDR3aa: CASRAGGVSNQPQHF
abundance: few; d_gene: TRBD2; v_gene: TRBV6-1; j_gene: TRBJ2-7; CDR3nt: TGTGCCAGCAGTGAAGCTAAGACGGGAGGGCCCCCCTACGAGCAGTACTTC; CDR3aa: CASSEAKTGGPPYEQYF
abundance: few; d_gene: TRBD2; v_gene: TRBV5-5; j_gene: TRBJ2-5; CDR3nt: TGTGCCAGCAGCGACCGACCGGGGGGCCAAGAGACCCAGTACTTC; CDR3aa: CASSDRPGGQETQYF
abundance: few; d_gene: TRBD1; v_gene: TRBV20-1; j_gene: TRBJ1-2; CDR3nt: TGCAGTGCGCCCGGGACAGGGGGACAGGGCTACACCTTC; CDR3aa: CSAPGTGGQGYTF
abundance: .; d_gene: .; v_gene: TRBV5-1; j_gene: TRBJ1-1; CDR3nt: TGCGCCAGCAGCTGGGGGGGGGCGGCGAACACTGAAGCTTTCTTT; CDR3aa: CASSWGGAANTEAFF
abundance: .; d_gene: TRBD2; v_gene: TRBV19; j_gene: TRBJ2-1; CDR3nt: TGTGCCAGTACCGCGCCGGGACTAGCGGGAGTTTTGAACTATGAGCAGTTCTTC; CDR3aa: CASTAPGLAGVLNYEQFF
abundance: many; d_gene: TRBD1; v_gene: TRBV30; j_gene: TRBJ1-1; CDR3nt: TGTGCCTGGAGTGAGGGGGCTCTGGGTGAAGCTTTCTTT; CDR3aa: CAWSEGALGEAFF
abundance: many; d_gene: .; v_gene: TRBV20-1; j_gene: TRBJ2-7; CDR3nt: TGCAGTGCTAGGGTCGGATCCTACGAGCAGTACTTC; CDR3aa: CSARVGSYEQYF
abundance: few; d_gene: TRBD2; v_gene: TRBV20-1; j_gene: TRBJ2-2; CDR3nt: TGCAGTGCCCCCCGGGGGAGCGGGAGTGGCGGGGAGCTGTTTTTT; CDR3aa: CSAPRGSGSGGELFF
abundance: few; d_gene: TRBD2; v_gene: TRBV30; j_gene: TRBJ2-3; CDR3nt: TGTGCCTGGAGTGGGGCTAGCGGGAGAGGGGGGAGCACAGATACGCAGTATTTT; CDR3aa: CAWSGASGRGGSTDTQYF
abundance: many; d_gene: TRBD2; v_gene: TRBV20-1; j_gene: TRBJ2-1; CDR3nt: TGCAGTGCTTCCACGGGAGGGACACACAATGAGCAGTTCTTC; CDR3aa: CSASTGGTHNEQFF
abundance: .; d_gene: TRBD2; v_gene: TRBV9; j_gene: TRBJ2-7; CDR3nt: TGTGCCAGCAGCACCCGGGACAGGGGACTAGCGGGAGGTGGCGAGCAGTACTTC; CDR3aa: CASSTRDRGLAGGGEQYF
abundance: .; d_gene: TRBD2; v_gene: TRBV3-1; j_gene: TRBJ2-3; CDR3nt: TGTGCCAGCAGCCACCAGCGGGACCTCACAGATACGCAGTATTTT; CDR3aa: CASSHQRDLTDTQYF
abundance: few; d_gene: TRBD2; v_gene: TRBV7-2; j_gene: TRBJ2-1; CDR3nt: TGTGCCAGCAGCTTAAGGGGCGCGGGAGCCAATGAGCAGTTCTTC; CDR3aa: CASSLRGAGANEQFF
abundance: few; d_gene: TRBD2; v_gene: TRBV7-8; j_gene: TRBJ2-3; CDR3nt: TGTGCCAGCAGCCCAGCGGGGGGTATCGGCACAGATACGCAGTATTTT; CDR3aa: CASSPAGGIGTDTQYF
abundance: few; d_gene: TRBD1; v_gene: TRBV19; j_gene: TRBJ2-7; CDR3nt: TGTGCCAGTAGTATGGGACAGGGATCCTACGAGCAGTACTTC; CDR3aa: CASSMGQGSYEQYF
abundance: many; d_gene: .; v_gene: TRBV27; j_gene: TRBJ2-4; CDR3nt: TGTGCCAGCAGTCCGACAGAATTCAAAAACATTCAGTACTTC; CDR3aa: CASSPTEFKNIQYF
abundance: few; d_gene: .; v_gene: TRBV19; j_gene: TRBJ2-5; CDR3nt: TGTGCCAGTAGTATGACGGGAGAGACCCAGTACTTC; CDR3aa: CASSMTGETQYF
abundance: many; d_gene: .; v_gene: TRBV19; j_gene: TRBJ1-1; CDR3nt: TGTGCCAGTAGTATAGTAGGCAGGGGCACTGAAGCTTTCTTT; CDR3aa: CASSIVGRGTEAFF
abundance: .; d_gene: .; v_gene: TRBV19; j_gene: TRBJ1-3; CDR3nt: TGTGCCAGTAAGAGGGCCCCACAAAACTCTGGAAACACCATATATTTT; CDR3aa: CASKRAPQNSGNTIYF
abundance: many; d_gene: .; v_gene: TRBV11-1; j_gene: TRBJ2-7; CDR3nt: TGTGCCAGCAGCGGCAAGGGGGGGACAACTCTTACCTACGAGCAGTACTTC; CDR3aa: CASSGKGGTTLTYEQYF
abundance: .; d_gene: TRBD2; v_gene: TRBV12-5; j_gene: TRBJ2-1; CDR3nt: TGTGCTAGTGGTTTACTAGCGGGACTCTCCTACAATGAGCAGTTCTTC; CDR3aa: CASGLLAGLSYNEQFF
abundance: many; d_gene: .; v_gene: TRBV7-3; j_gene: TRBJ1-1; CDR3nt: TGTGCCAGCAGTCCCAACCCGGACACTGAAGCTTTCTTT; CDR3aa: CASSPNPDTEAFF
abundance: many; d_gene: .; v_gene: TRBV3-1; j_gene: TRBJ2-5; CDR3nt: TGTGCCAGCAGCCAAGTCAGGGGGGACCGGGACAGTCAAGAGACCCAGTACTTC; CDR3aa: CASSQVRGDRDSQETQYF
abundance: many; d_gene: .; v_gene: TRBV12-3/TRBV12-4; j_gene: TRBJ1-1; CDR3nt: TGTGCCAGCAGTCGACAGGACATGAACACTGAAGCTTTCTTT; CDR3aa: CASSRQDMNTEAFF
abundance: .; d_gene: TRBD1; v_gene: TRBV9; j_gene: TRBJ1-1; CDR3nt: TGTGCCAGCAGCGTATCCGGAGCCGGGACAGCGGGCACTGAAGCTTTCTTT; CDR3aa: CASSVSGAGTAGTEAFF
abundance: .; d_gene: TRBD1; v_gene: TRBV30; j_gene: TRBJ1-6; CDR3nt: TGTGCCTGGAGGCCCCGGGACAGAAATTCACCCCTCCACTTT; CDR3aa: CAWRPRDRNSPLHF
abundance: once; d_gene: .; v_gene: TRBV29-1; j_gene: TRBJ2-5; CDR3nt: TGCAGCGTTTCATGGACAGAACAAGAGACCCAGTACTTC; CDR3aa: CSVSWTEQETQYF
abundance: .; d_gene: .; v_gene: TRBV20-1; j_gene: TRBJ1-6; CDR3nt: TGCAGTGCTAGAGTTACAGGGCTGCCGGATCCACCCCTCCACTTT; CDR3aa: CSARVTGLPDPPLHF
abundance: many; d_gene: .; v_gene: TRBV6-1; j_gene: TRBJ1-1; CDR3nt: TGTGCCAGCAGTGACTATGGACCGCACAAAGAAGCTTTCTTT; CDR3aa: CASSDYGPHKEAFF
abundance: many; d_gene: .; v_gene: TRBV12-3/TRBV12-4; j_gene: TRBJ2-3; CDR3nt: TGTGCCAGCAGTGCCCGGACAGTTCTTAGCACAGATACGCAGTATTTT; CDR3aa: CASSARTVLSTDTQYF
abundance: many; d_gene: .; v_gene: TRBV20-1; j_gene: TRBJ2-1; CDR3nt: TGCAGTGCTAGAGATGGGGGAAATCCCTACAATGAGCAGTTCTTC; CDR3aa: CSARDGGNPYNEQFF
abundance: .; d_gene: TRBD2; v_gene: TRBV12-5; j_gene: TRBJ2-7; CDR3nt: TGTGCTAGTGGTTTGGGGGATAAAAGCGGGAGTCCCCACTACGAGCAGTACTTC; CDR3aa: CASGLGDKSGSPHYEQYF
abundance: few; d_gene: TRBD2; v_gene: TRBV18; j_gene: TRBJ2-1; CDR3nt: TGTGCCAGCTCACCCATCCTAGCGGGAGACAATGAGCAGTTCTTC; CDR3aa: CASSPILAGDNEQFF
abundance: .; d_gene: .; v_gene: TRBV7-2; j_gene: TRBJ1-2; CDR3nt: TGTGCCAGCAGCCTTAGGACAGCCGGCGACTATGGCTACACCTTC; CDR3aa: CASSLRTAGDYGYTF
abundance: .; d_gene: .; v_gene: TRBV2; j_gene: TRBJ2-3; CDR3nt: TGTGCCGGACTAAAAGACACCCCAGATACGCAGTATTTT; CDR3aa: CAGLKDTPDTQYF
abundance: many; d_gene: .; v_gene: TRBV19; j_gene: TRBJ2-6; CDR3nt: TGTGCCAGTAGTGCCCGGTACTCTGGGGCCAACGTCCTGACTTTC; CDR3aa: CASSARYSGANVLTF
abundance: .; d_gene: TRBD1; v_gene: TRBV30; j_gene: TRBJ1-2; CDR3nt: TGTGCCTGGAGTTGGCAAGGACAGGGGGCTGGGACCTTC; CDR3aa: CAWSWQGQGAGTF
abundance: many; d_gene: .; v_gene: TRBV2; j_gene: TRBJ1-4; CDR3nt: TGTGCCAGCCCCGGGCCTCCCCCGGGGGCAACTAATGAAAAACTGTTTTTT; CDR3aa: CASPGPPPGATNEKLFF
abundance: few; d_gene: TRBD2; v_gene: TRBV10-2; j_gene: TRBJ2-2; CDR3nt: TGCGCCAGCAGTGCCACCGGGAGGTGGTTTTTT; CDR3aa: CASSATGRWFF
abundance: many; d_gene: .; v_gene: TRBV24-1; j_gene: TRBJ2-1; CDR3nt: TGTGCCACCAGTGTGGGTGGGTGGCCCTACAATGAGCAGTTCTTC; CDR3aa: CATSVGGWPYNEQFF
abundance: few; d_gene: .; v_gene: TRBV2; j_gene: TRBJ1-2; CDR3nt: TGTGCCAGCAGTGAGTCCGACAGACTTAACTATGGCTACACCTTC; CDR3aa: CASSESDRLNYGYTF
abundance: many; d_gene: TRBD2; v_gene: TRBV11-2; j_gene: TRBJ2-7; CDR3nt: TGTGCCAGCAGCTCGGGACTAGCGGGAGGGCCGAACGACTACGAGCAGTACTTC; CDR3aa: CASSSGLAGGPNDYEQYF
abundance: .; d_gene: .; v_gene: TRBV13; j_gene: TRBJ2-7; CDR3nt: TGTGCCAGCAGCTTAGGCCGTCATCCGTCCTACGAGCAGTACTTC; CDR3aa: CASSLGRHPSYEQYF
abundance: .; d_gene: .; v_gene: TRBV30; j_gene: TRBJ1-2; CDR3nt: TGTGCCTGGGCCGGCGGGCCCGGCTACACCTTC; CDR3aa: CAWAGGPGYTF
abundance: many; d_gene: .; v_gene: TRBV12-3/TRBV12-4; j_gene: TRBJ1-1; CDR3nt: TGTGCCAGCAGGCGGGACCCAGGATCCCCTGAAGCTTTCTTT; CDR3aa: CASRRDPGSPEAFF
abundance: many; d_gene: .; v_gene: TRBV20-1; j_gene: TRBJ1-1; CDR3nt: TGCAGTGCCTTCGTTCGACCGTTGAACACTGAAGCTTTCTTT; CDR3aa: CSAFVRPLNTEAFF
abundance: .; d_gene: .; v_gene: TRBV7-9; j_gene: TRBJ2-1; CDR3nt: TGTGCCAGCAGCTTTTTCAATGAGCAGTTCTTC; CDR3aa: CASSFFNEQFF
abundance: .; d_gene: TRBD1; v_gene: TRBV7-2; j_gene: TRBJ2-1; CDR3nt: TGTGCCAGCAGTCCGACCGGGACAGGGTCCAATGAGCAGTTCTTC; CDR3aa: CASSPTGTGSNEQFF
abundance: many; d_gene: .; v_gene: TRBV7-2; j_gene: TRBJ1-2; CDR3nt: TGTGCCAGCAGCGACGGGGCGCTCTATGGCTACACCTTC; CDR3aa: CASSDGALYGYTF
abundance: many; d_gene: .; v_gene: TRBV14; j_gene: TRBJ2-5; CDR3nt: TGTGCCAGCAGCCAGTTGGGACAACAAGAGACCCAGTACTTC; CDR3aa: CASSQLGQQETQYF
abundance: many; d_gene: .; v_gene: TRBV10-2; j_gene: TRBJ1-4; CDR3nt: TGCGCCAGCAGTGAGCCAGTTAATGAAAAACTGTTTTTT; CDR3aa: CASSEPVNEKLFF
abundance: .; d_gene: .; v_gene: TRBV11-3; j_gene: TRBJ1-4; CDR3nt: TGTGCCAGCAGCTCACCGTCTTTTGCAACTAATGAAAAACTGTTTTTT; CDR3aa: CASSSPSFATNEKLFF